Following are 20 T cell receptor beta chains from one sample sequenced in a study of cytomegalovirus exposure and HLA in healthy donors. 13 Jbeta primers and 60 Vbeta primers were used for the PCR. The protocol was immunoSEQ multiplex PCR, while the TCRdb copy is restricted to in-frame clones and leaves out a portion. The table includes about 240,000 clones, about 86% detected once. What was sequenced was PBMCs. Receptor source: a woman in her sixties or seventies in good health and CMV-seropositive.

The chain links TRBV18 to TRBJ2-5; 8 nucleotides align to TRBD1. With 2 bases clipped from V and 6 bases from J, the junction kept 2 bases outside the gene matches. The CDR3 has 13 residues. The germline CDR1 and CDR2 sequences are KGHSH and LQKENI. DNA of the CDR3: TGTGCCAGCTCACCAGGACAGGGACAGACCCAGTACTTC. It encodes CASSPGQGQTQYF.

This chain connects TRBV7-3 to TRBJ2-2, with 9 bases aligning to TRBD1. The trim removed 8 bases at V and 5 bases at J, leaving 6 bases unmatched. Germline V gene lookup returns CDR1 SGHTA and CDR2 FQGTGA. The CDR3 has 14 residues. As DNA, the CDR3 is TGTGCCAGCCAACAGGGGGCATTAACCGGGGAGCTGTTTTTT. This gives the protein CASQQGALTGELFF.

This rearrangement joins TRBV4-1 to TRBJ1-1; D is possibly TRBD1 (5 bases). The CDR3 extends over 18 amino acids. The germline V gene encodes CDR1 MGHRA and CDR2 YSYEKL. The ends were cut back, 0 bases at V and 0 bases at J, with 17 bases in the middle. For the CDR3, the DNA is TGCGCCAGCAGCCAAGATGGGGGGACGACCAGTATGAACACTGAAGCTTTCTTT. It encodes CASSQDGGTTSMNTEAFF.

The chain couples TRBV4-1 to TRBJ2-1; D perhaps matches TRBD2 (6 bases). This CDR3 contains 15 residues. V shed 4 bases and J shed 5 bases, with 15 bases lying between them. The germline gives CDR1 MGHRA, CDR2 YSYEKL. The CDR3 nucleotides read TGCGCCAGCAGCCCAAGCGGGCGAGGTGACAATGAGCAGTTCTTC. It specifies CASSPSGRGDNEQFF.

The rearrangement joins TRBV4-1 to TRBJ2-7; 7 nucleotides line up with TRBD2. The CDR3 is 13 residues long. Germline CDR1 reads MGHRA; CDR2 reads YSYEKL. Trimming at V came to 4 bases and at J to 6 bases, leaving 6 bases not matched to a gene. CDR3 region: CASSLGWGGEQYF. The CDR3 DNA reads TGCGCCAGCAGCCTGGGGTGGGGGGGCGAGCAGTACTTC.

This clone came up once. The chain recombines TRBV15 with TRBJ2-7, with TRBD2 matching over 8 bases. Germline V gene lookup returns CDR1 LNHNV and CDR2 YYDKDF (reference sequence). The CDR3 sequence is 17 residues long. Germline trimming cut 0 bases from V and 5 bases from J; bases unmatched to any gene: 12. Here the CDR3 reads CATSRDPPPAGGHEQYF. Here the CDR3 DNA reads TGTGCCACCAGCAGAGATCCTCCCCCCGCGGGAGGCCACGAGCAGTACTTC. The entire variable domain, with the rest obtained from reference TRBV15 and TRBJ2-7, is as follows: DAMVIQNPRYQVTQFGKPVTLSCSQTLNHNVMYWYQQKSSQAPKLLFHYYDKDFNNEADTPDNFQSRRPNTSFCFLDIRSPGLGDTAMYLCATSRDPPPAGGHEQYFGPGTRLTVT.

The chain uses TRBV27 and TRBJ2-7; 12 bases match TRBD2. Germline V gives CDR1 MNHEY, CDR2 SMNVEV (reference sequence). Trimming removed 4 bases from V and 2 bases from J; junction bases left unmatched: 9. CDR3 length: 17 amino acids. The CDR3 DNA sequence: TGTGCCAGCAGTTCCAGACACCGGACTAGCGGGACCTACGAGCAGTACTTC. Translation: CASSSRHRTSGTYEQYF.

This sequence joins TRBV2 and TRBJ1-5, with D hard to call. Germline values: CDR1 SNHLY, CDR2 FYNNEI. This CDR3 has 12 amino acids. Trimming stripped 4 bases from V and 6 bases from J, with 7 bases between. This CDR3 is CASSGEGQPQHF. CDR3 bases: TGTGCCAGCAGTGGTGAGGGTCAGCCCCAGCATTTT. Combining the CDR3 with reference TRBV2 and TRBJ1-5 gives the whole variable domain EPEVTQTPSHQVTQMGQEVILRCVPISNHLYFYWYRQILGQKVEFLVSFYNNEISEKSEIFDDQFSVERPDGSNFTLKIRSTKLEDSAMYFCASSGEGQPQHFGDGTRLSIL.

This chain links TRBV7-2 with TRBJ2-1; D is uncertain. Germline V gene sequence: CDR1 SGHTA, CDR2 FQGNSA. The CDR3 loop spans 12 amino acids. V gave up 5 bases and J gave up 15 bases, with 17 bases separating them. This CDR3 reads CASSAPRPPAFF. In nucleotides, the CDR3 is TGTGCCAGCAGCGCTCCGAGGCCCCCTGCGTTCTTC.

This chain uses TRBV28 with TRBJ1-2; TRBD1 matches 9 bases. Germline V gene sequence: CDR1 MDHEN, CDR2 SYDVKM. After removal of 4 bases from V and 13 bases from J, the junction contained 13 bases not matched to a gene. The CDR3 is 14 residues long. The CDR3 nucleotides read TGTGCCAGCAGTTCGATAAAGAACAGGGGGCGTTCCACCTTC. Its translation: CASSSIKNRGRSTF.

CDR3 sequence: CASSSGQRGTGELFF. Written as DNA, the CDR3 is TGTGCCAGCAGTTCCGGACAGAGGGGGACCGGGGAGCTGTTTTTT. V is TRBV13 and J is TRBJ2-2, with a possible D match to TRBD1 (6 bases). The CDR3 is 15 residues long. The V end lost 6 bases, the J end lost 5 bases, and 16 bases lay between the germline ends. The V gene's germline CDR1 is PRHDT and CDR2 FYEKMQ (reference sequence).

CDR3 sequence (DNA): TGTGCCAGCAGCTCCCCCGGGACAGGGCGGGAGACCCAGTACTTC. It codes for CASSSPGTGRETQYF. This rearrangement joins TRBV7-6 to TRBJ2-5; 9 bases are a match to TRBD1. V shed 4 bases, J shed 5 bases, and the junction held 8 bases outside the gene matches. This CDR3 spans 15 amino acids. Germline V gene data show CDR1 as SGHVS and CDR2 as FNYEAQ.

The rearrangement uses TRBV28 and TRBJ1-2, with D tentatively TRBD1 (5 bases). In germline, CDR1 is MDHEN, CDR2 SYDVKM. This CDR3 has 14 residues. Deletions cut 2 bases from V and 8 bases from J, with 15 bases between. The CDR3 here is CASSLPRGRRGYTF. CDR3 DNA: TGTGCCAGCAGTTTACCTAGGGGAAGACGAGGCTACACCTTC.

The table lists this clone with a few counts. V gene TRBV25-1 combines with J gene TRBJ1-1; D gene uncertain. The CDR3 sequence is 13 residues long. V was pared by 7 bases and J by 0 bases, with 9 bases between. Germline assignment: CDR1 MGHDK and CDR2 SYGVNS. CDR3 region: CASISGLNTEAFF. The DNA of the CDR3 is TGTGCCAGCATTTCAGGATTGAACACTGAAGCTTTCTTT.

The V gene is TRBV18, the J gene TRBJ1-3; no definite D call. Looked up from germline, CDR1 is KGHSH and CDR2 is LQKENI. The CDR3 is 14 amino acids. V was shortened by 3 bases and J by 4 bases, with 10 bases between the two germline ends. The CDR3 loop reads CASSPSTPGNTIYF. Here the CDR3 DNA reads TGTGCCAGCTCACCGTCGACACCCGGAAACACCATATATTTT. Full variable domain (remainder filled in from reference TRBV18 and TRBJ1-3): NAGVMQNPRHLVRRRGQEARLRCSPMKGHSHVYWYRQLPEEGLKFMVYLQKENIIDESGMPKERFSAEFPKEGPSILRIQQVVRGDSAAYFCASSPSTPGNTIYFGEGSWLTVV.

V and J are TRBV10-3 and TRBJ2-3, with 10 nucleotides matching TRBD2. The germline V gene encodes CDR1 ENHRY and CDR2 SYGVKD. This CDR3 region has 16 residues. With 0 bases clipped from V and 4 bases from J, the junction kept 4 bases outside the gene matches. The CDR3 loop reads CAISESPSGSSDTQYF. The CDR3 region has the DNA TGTGCCATCAGTGAGTCCCCTAGCGGGAGCTCAGATACGCAGTATTTT.

The rearrangement uses TRBV6-1 and TRBJ1-6; the D is unclear. V lost 2 bases and J 8 bases, leaving 7 bases between the germline ends. Looked up from germline, CDR1 is MNHNS and CDR2 is SASEGT. The CDR3 sequence is 13 residues long. CDR3 loop: CASSETDYSPLHF. CDR3 sequence (DNA): TGTGCCAGCAGTGAAACTGATTATTCACCCCTCCACTTT.

This clone was found once. The chain has TRBV9 and TRBJ2-5; 8 bases fit TRBD2. Looked up from germline, CDR1 is SGDLS and CDR2 is YYNGEE. The length of the CDR3 is 16 residues. Trimming cost V 1 base and J 0 bases; bases outside gene matches: 5. The chain's CDR3 is CASSVPGGRNQETQYF. The CDR3 DNA sequence: TGTGCCAGCAGCGTACCGGGCGGGAGGAACCAAGAGACCCAGTACTTC.

The rearrangement joins TRBV5-1 to TRBJ1-1, with D perhaps matching TRBD1 (6 bases). V was cut by 0 bases and J by 0 bases, with 9 bases left in between. This CDR3 contains 15 residues. Per the germline V gene, CDR1 is SGHRS and CDR2 is YFSETQ. The CDR3 DNA follows: TGCGCCAGCAGCTTGGGGGGGCACATGAACACTGAAGCTTTCTTT. It yields the protein CASSLGGHMNTEAFF.

This clone was observed a handful of times. This rearrangement joins TRBV5-5 to TRBJ2-5, with D tentatively TRBD2 (6 bases). Per the germline V gene, CDR1 is SGHKS and CDR2 is YYEKEE (reference sequence). Deletions cut 1 base from V and 5 bases from J, with 9 bases between. The CDR3 covers 13 residues. The CDR3, as DNA: TGTGCCAGCAGCTTGTTTGGGGGGGAGACCCAGTACTTC. This translates into CASSLFGGETQYF.